The T cell receptor beta chain under discussion was sequenced for a study of Graves' ophthalmopathy and Graves' hyperthyroidism. Study-level points and caveats: Thyroid clonotypes that were expanded above 0.001 frequency mostly also appeared in blood.

This clonotype came up many times. Its antigen is currently unknown. Patients were excluded if they had other autoimmune diseases or uncontrolled infections, and likewise if pregnancy or lactation applied. Clinicians diagnosed using symptoms, serum thyroxine, TRAb, thyroid ultrasound and orbital computed tomography. Out of roughly 9.3 ml of fresh peripheral blood, PBMCs were obtained. Trimming left V 2 bases short and J 9 bases short, with 13 bases between. The CDR3 loop spans 13 amino acids. CDR1 is SGHTA and CDR2 is FQGNSA in the germline V gene. For repertoire sequencing, the TCR beta CDR3 regions were amplified from RNA transcripts. The workflow started with a first-round RT-PCR run with HTBI primers and then moved on to a second-round multiplex PCR. TCRdb re-called the multiplex PCR reads with MiXCR, one entry per CDR3 protein. The sample lists approximately 500,000 distinct CDR3 sequences, 13% to 15% occurring once.

V usage is TRBV7-2 and J usage is TRBJ2-5; D gene uncertain. This TCR derives from a woman aged 30 to 39 with Graves' ophthalmopathy. Material: blood. The CDR3 here is CASSLNSWLAQYF. In nucleotides, the CDR3 is TGTGCCAGCAGCTTAAATAGCTGGTTAGCCCAGTACTTC.